This TCR beta chain was profiled in a study of cytomegalovirus exposure and HLA in healthy donors. Both 60 Vbeta primers and 13 Jbeta primers went into the PCR. TCRdb's table, derived via immunoSEQ multiplex PCR, lists solely in-frame clones and lacks some. The sample yields around 160,000 clones, about 75% seen once. Points on this clone: What it binds is not known.

Study-wide points: TCR beta chains associated with HLA were, in a later analysis, more clonally expanded than equally common others. Presence/absence results assume similar sequencing depth per donor, which may not hold. Earlier analysis looked at TCR beta V segments, and most were productive about 87% or about 30% of the time.

V was cut by 5 bases and J by 4 bases, with 26 bases left in between. The CDR3 spans 18 residues. Germline V gives CDR1 LNHDA, CDR2 SQIVND (reference sequence). This chain joins TRBV19 and TRBJ1-2; unclear D gene. The clonotype comes from a woman between 40 and 50 years old in good health and CMV-seropositive. Material for sequencing was PBMCs. The CDR3: CASSSNPAGGPTTYGYTF. The CDR3 DNA is TGTGCCAGTAGTTCCAACCCGGCGGGAGGGCCGACTACCTATGGCTACACCTTC.